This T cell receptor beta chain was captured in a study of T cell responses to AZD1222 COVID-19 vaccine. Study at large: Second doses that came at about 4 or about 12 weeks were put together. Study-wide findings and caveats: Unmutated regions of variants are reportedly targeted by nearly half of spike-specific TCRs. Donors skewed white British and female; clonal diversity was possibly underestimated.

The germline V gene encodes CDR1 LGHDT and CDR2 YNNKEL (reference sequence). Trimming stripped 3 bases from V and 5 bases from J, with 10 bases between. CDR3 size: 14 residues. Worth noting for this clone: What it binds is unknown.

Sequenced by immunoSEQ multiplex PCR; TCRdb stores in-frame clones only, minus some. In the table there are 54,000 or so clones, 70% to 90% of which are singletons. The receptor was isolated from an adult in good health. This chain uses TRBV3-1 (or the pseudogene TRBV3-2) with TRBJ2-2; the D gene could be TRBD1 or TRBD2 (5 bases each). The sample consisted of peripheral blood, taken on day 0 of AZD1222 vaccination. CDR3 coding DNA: TGTGCCAGCAGCCAGGGGGTTGGAACCGGGGAGCTGTTTTTT. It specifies CASSQGVGTGELFF.